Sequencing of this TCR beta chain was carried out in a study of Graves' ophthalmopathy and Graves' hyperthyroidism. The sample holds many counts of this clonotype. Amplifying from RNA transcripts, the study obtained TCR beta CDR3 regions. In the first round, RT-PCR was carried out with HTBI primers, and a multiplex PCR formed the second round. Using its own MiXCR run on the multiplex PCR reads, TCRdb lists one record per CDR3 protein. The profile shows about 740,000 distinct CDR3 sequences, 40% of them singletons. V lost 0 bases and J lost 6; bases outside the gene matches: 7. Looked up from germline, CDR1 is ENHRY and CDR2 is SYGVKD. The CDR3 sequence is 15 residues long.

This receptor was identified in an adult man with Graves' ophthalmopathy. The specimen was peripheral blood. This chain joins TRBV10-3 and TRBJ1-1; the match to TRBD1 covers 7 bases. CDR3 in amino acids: CAISESLRGLPEAFF. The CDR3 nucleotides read TGTGCCATCAGTGAGTCTCTAAGGGGGCTACCTGAAGCTTTCTTT.